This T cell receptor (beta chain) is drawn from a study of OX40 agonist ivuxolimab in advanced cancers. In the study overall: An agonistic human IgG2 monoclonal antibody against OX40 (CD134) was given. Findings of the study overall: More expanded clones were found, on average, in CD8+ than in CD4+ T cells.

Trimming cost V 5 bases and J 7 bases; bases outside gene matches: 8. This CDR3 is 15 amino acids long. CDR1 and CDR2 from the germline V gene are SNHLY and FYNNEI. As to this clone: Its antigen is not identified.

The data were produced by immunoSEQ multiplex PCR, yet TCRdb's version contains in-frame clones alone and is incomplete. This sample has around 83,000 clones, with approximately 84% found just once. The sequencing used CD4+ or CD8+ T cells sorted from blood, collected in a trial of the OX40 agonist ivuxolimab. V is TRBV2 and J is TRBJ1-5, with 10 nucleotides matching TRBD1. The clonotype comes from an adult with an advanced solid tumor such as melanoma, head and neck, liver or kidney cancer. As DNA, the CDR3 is TGTGCCAGCAGTTCGACAGGGGGCGCGGGCCAGCCCCAGCATTTT. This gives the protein CASSSTGGAGQPQHF.